This is a list of T cell receptor beta chains from one sample in a study of blood T cell repertoires in COVID-19. The protocol was immunoSEQ multiplex PCR, while the TCRdb copy is restricted to in-frame clones and leaves out a portion. The sample lists hundreds of thousands of clones; 80% to 90% were seen once. Material for sequencing was PBMCs or T cells enriched from blood (not recorded which). The receptors derive from a man aged 25-40 years who had recovered from COVID-19. CDR3s include the opening cysteine and the closing phenylalanine or tryptophan. Each record gives: J gene, clone size, D gene, V gene, CDR3 protein, CDR3 DNA. A D gene is named only where the DNA matches it firmly. Size is omitted from some rows. Given values are once, few, many or a class for expanded clones.

j_call: TRBJ1-2
clone_size: -
d_call: -
v_call: TRBV3-1/TRBV3-2
cdr3_aa: CASSPARLQLYGYTF
cdr3_nt: TGTGCCAGCAGCCCGGCGAGACTACAACTCTATGGCTACACCTTC

j_call: TRBJ2-1
clone_size: -
d_call: -
v_call: TRBV19
cdr3_aa: CASSPGLGNYNEQFF
cdr3_nt: TGTGCCAGTAGTCCGGGACTGGGTAACTACAATGAGCAGTTCTTC

j_call: TRBJ1-4
clone_size: once
d_call: TRBD1
v_call: TRBV6-4
cdr3_aa: CASRLAGTGFEKLFF
cdr3_nt: TGTGCCAGCAGATTAGCCGGGACAGGGTTCGAAAAACTGTTTTTT

j_call: TRBJ1-4
clone_size: -
d_call: TRBD1
v_call: TRBV2
cdr3_aa: CASSDRTGFEKLFF
cdr3_nt: TGTGCCAGCAGTGACCGGACAGGGTTCGAAAAACTGTTTTTT

j_call: TRBJ2-7
clone_size: -
d_call: -
v_call: TRBV28
cdr3_aa: CASTKKPYEQYF
cdr3_nt: TGTGCCAGCACCAAAAAGCCCTACGAGCAGTACTTC

j_call: TRBJ2-2
clone_size: few
d_call: TRBD2
v_call: TRBV4-2
cdr3_aa: CASSQDRLAVNTGELFF
cdr3_nt: TGTGCCAGCAGCCAAGATAGGCTAGCGGTGAACACCGGGGAGCTGTTTTTT

j_call: TRBJ2-7
clone_size: once
d_call: -
v_call: TRBV10-3
cdr3_aa: CAISEGGRAAGLYEQYF
cdr3_nt: TGTGCCATCAGTGAAGGGGGAAGGGCGGCAGGACTTTACGAGCAGTACTTC

j_call: TRBJ2-1
clone_size: -
d_call: TRBD2
v_call: TRBV3-1/TRBV3-2
cdr3_aa: CASSPAPYLAGFVNEQFF
cdr3_nt: TGTGCCAGCAGCCCAGCTCCATATCTAGCGGGATTTGTCAATGAGCAGTTCTTC

j_call: TRBJ2-3
clone_size: -
d_call: TRBD2
v_call: TRBV11-2
cdr3_aa: CASTLGGSGRALDTQYF
cdr3_nt: TGTGCCAGCACCCTTGGGGGAAGCGGGAGGGCCCTGGATACGCAGTATTTT

j_call: TRBJ2-2
clone_size: -
d_call: -
v_call: TRBV11-3
cdr3_aa: CASSPSGTGELFF
cdr3_nt: TGTGCCAGCAGCCCCAGCGGCACCGGGGAGCTGTTTTTT

j_call: TRBJ1-5
clone_size: -
d_call: TRBD1
v_call: TRBV6-5
cdr3_aa: CASSYSGTGDQPQHF
cdr3_nt: TGTGCCAGCAGTTACTCTGGGACAGGGGATCAGCCCCAGCATTTT

j_call: TRBJ1-4
clone_size: -
d_call: TRBD1
v_call: TRBV7-9
cdr3_aa: CASSLGTANEKLFF
cdr3_nt: TGTGCCAGCAGCCTCGGGACAGCCAATGAAAAACTGTTTTTT

j_call: TRBJ2-2
clone_size: -
d_call: TRBD2
v_call: TRBV30
cdr3_aa: CAWSLGLAGNTGELFF
cdr3_nt: TGTGCCTGGAGTTTAGGACTAGCGGGAAACACCGGGGAGCTGTTTTTT

j_call: TRBJ2-7
clone_size: -
d_call: -
v_call: TRBV7-4
cdr3_aa: CASSHIRAYEQYF
cdr3_nt: TGTGCCAGCAGCCACATTCGGGCCTACGAGCAGTACTTC

j_call: TRBJ2-3
clone_size: -
d_call: -
v_call: TRBV19
cdr3_aa: CASSFAQPDTQYF
cdr3_nt: TGTGCCAGTAGTTTCGCACAGCCAGATACGCAGTATTTT

j_call: TRBJ2-1
clone_size: once
d_call: -
v_call: TRBV25-1
cdr3_aa: CASSLAGETKQFF
cdr3_nt: TGTGCCAGCAGCCTGGCGGGTGAGACAAAGCAGTTCTTC

j_call: TRBJ2-5
clone_size: -
d_call: -
v_call: TRBV2
cdr3_aa: CAIGRARGETQYF
cdr3_nt: TGTGCCATCGGGAGGGCCAGGGGGGAGACCCAGTACTTC

j_call: TRBJ2-3
clone_size: -
d_call: -
v_call: TRBV15
cdr3_aa: CATSRASTDTQYF
cdr3_nt: TGTGCCACCAGCAGGGCCAGCACAGATACGCAGTATTTT

j_call: TRBJ1-2
clone_size: -
d_call: TRBD1
v_call: TRBV18
cdr3_aa: CASSPTSTGGVYGYTF
cdr3_nt: TGTGCCAGCTCACCTACCTCCACAGGGGGCGTTTATGGCTACACCTTC

j_call: TRBJ2-7
clone_size: once
d_call: -
v_call: TRBV7-3
cdr3_aa: CASSLGGGSSYEQYF
cdr3_nt: TGTGCCAGCAGCCTCGGGGGCGGGAGTTCCTACGAGCAGTACTTC

j_call: TRBJ1-1
clone_size: few
d_call: -
v_call: TRBV5-8
cdr3_aa: CASSLGDMNTEAFF
cdr3_nt: TGTGCCAGCAGCTTGGGAGACATGAACACTGAAGCTTTCTTT

j_call: TRBJ2-6
clone_size: once
d_call: TRBD1
v_call: TRBV5-1
cdr3_aa: CASSLVQTGRSGANVLTF
cdr3_nt: TGCGCCAGCAGCTTGGTTCAGACAGGGCGCTCTGGGGCCAACGTCCTGACTTTC

j_call: TRBJ2-2
clone_size: -
d_call: -
v_call: TRBV5-1
cdr3_aa: CASSPRRIYTGELFF
cdr3_nt: TGCGCCAGCAGCCCCCGGAGGATTTACACCGGGGAGCTGTTTTTT

j_call: TRBJ1-2
clone_size: -
d_call: -
v_call: TRBV5-1
cdr3_aa: CASRVRGSREGYGYTF
cdr3_nt: TGCGCCAGCAGAGTCAGGGGATCCCGTGAAGGCTATGGCTACACCTTC

j_call: TRBJ1-2
clone_size: -
d_call: -
v_call: TRBV18
cdr3_aa: CASSPGRDGYGYTF
cdr3_nt: TGTGCCAGCTCACCAGGGCGGGACGGCTATGGCTACACCTTC

j_call: TRBJ2-1
clone_size: -
d_call: TRBD2
v_call: TRBV29-1
cdr3_aa: CSVDRWGGNEQFF
cdr3_nt: TGCAGCGTTGATCGATGGGGGGGTAATGAGCAGTTCTTC

j_call: TRBJ2-7
clone_size: -
d_call: -
v_call: TRBV19
cdr3_aa: CASSSGSYEQYF
cdr3_nt: TGTGCCAGTAGTAGCGGCTCCTACGAGCAGTACTTC

j_call: TRBJ2-7
clone_size: -
d_call: -
v_call: TRBV2
cdr3_aa: CASSFGLQAKQYF
cdr3_nt: TGTGCCAGCAGTTTTGGGCTCCAGGCGAAGCAGTACTTC

j_call: TRBJ2-5
clone_size: few
d_call: -
v_call: TRBV19
cdr3_aa: CASRLAAQETQYF
cdr3_nt: TGTGCCAGTAGATTAGCAGCCCAAGAGACCCAGTACTTC

j_call: TRBJ2-1
clone_size: -
d_call: TRBD1
v_call: TRBV18
cdr3_aa: CASSPWTGATVHEQFF
cdr3_nt: TGTGCCAGCTCACCTTGGACAGGGGCGACGGTTCATGAGCAGTTCTTC

j_call: TRBJ1-5
clone_size: once
d_call: -
v_call: TRBV7-9
cdr3_aa: CASSLGGAGVQPQHF
cdr3_nt: TGTGCCAGCAGCTTAGGAGGGGCAGGGGTTCAGCCCCAGCATTTT

j_call: TRBJ1-2
clone_size: -
d_call: -
v_call: TRBV10-3
cdr3_aa: CAIRPDRTYGYTF
cdr3_nt: TGTGCCATCAGACCCGACAGGACCTATGGCTACACCTTC

j_call: TRBJ2-1
clone_size: few
d_call: TRBD2
v_call: TRBV14
cdr3_aa: CASSQARTGGSYNEQFF
cdr3_nt: TGTGCCAGCAGCCAAGCCAGGACGGGGGGTTCCTACAATGAGCAGTTCTTC